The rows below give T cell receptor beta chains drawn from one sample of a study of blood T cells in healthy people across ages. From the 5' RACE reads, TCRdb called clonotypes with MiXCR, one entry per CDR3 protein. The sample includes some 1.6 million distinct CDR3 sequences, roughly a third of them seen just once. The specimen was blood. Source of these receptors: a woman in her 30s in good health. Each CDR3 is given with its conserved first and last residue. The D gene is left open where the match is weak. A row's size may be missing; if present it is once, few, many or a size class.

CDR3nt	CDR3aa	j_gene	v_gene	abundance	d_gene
TGTGCCAGCAGCGTCGGGCAGGGGTTGGATACGCAGTATTTT	CASSVGQGLDTQYF	TRBJ2-3	TRBV7-9	-	-
TGCGCCAGCAGCATCGGATCCTACAATGAGCAGTTCTTC	CASSIGSYNEQFF	TRBJ2-1	TRBV5-1	many	-
TGTGCCAGCAGTCCCCCTCTAGCGGGAGAGACTCCCTACGAGCAGTACTTC	CASSPPLAGETPYEQYF	TRBJ2-7	TRBV28	-	TRBD2
TGTGCCAGCAGCCCCTTTGGGCTAAACGAGCAGTACTTC	CASSPFGLNEQYF	TRBJ2-7	TRBV9	-	-
TGTGCCAGCAGCGTAGCCGGGACTAGCAGCGAGCAGTACTTC	CASSVAGTSSEQYF	TRBJ2-7	TRBV9	-	TRBD2
TGTGCCAGCAGCTTCGGCCTAGCGGGGGGGCCGGTCAATGAGCAGTTCTTC	CASSFGLAGGPVNEQFF	TRBJ2-1	TRBV7-8	-	TRBD2
TGTGCCAGCAGCTTACTCCGCGGGGGGTTCTCCTACAATGAGCAGTTCTTC	CASSLLRGGFSYNEQFF	TRBJ2-1	TRBV5-6	few	TRBD2
TGTGCCAGCAGCTCCCGACGGACTAGCGGCACAGATACGCAGTATTTT	CASSSRRTSGTDTQYF	TRBJ2-3	TRBV7-9	-	TRBD2
TGTGCCAGCACCCCGGCCGGGACAGGGGCCGACTACACCTTC	CASTPAGTGADYTF	TRBJ1-2	TRBV28	once	TRBD1
TGTGCCAGCAGAACCGACAGTTACCCTACCTATGGCTACACCTTC	CASRTDSYPTYGYTF	TRBJ1-2	TRBV6-6	few	-
TGTGCCAGTAGTATGGGAAGGACAGAGGGTCGCTCTAGCAATCAGCCCCAGCATTTT	CASSMGRTEGRSSNQPQHF	TRBJ1-5	TRBV19	-	-
TGCGCCAGCAGTGGGGACCCTTGGGGCACCGGGGAGCTGTTTTTT	CASSGDPWGTGELFF	TRBJ2-2	TRBV10-1	-	-
TGCAGTGCGGACCGGGACAGGGGGCTCTACGAGCAGTACTTC	CSADRDRGLYEQYF	TRBJ2-7	TRBV20-1	-	TRBD1
TGTGCCAGCAGTTTATCTGGCGGGCCCCAGGAGGCTTTCTTT	CASSLSGGPQEAFF	TRBJ1-1	TRBV28	-	-
TGTGCCAGCTCACCCCCATCCAGGCCCAACACAGATACGCAGTATTTT	CASSPPSRPNTDTQYF	TRBJ2-3	TRBV18	-	-
TGCAGCGTTGTCCGCCGGGACCCCTGGATGGAAGCTTTCTTT	CSVVRRDPWMEAFF	TRBJ1-1	TRBV29-1	few	-
TGCGCCAGCAGCGCCGGACTAGCCTCCTACAATGAGCAGTTCTTC	CASSAGLASYNEQFF	TRBJ2-1	TRBV5-1	few	TRBD2
TGTGCCAGCAGTGAACTCGGAGGGCCAACTGAAGCTTTCTTT	CASSELGGPTEAFF	TRBJ1-1	TRBV2	once	-
TGTGCCAGCAGCTTAGCGTTAATAGCGGGACGCTTTTACAATGAGCAGTTCTTC	CASSLALIAGRFYNEQFF	TRBJ2-1	TRBV7-8	-	TRBD2
TGTGCCAGCAGTTCCGCCCGACAGGGACGGGAGACCCAGTACTTC	CASSSARQGRETQYF	TRBJ2-5	TRBV12-3/TRBV12-4	few	TRBD1
TGTGCCAGCAGCTTTAATTCCGCTTTCTACGAGCAGTACTTC	CASSFNSAFYEQYF	TRBJ2-7	TRBV7-9	few	-
TGCAGTGCGGCCCCAGGGGGGGCAGATACGCAGTATTTT	CSAAPGGADTQYF	TRBJ2-3	TRBV20-1	few	-
TGTGCCAGCAGCTTAGCAGGTGGGACGTTCAATGAGCAGTTCTTC	CASSLAGGTFNEQFF	TRBJ2-1	TRBV7-7	few	-
TGCAGCCAAGGGGGGTTTAGCACTGAAGCTTTCTTT	CSQGGFSTEAFF	TRBJ1-1	TRBV20-1	few	-
TGCGCCAGCAGCTTGGTCTCGGACAGGGGCACTGAAGCTTTCTTT	CASSLVSDRGTEAFF	TRBJ1-1	TRBV5-1	-	TRBD1
TGTGCCAGCTCACGGACTAGCGGGAGAATGACAGATACGCAGTATTTT	CASSRTSGRMTDTQYF	TRBJ2-3	TRBV18	few	TRBD2
TGCAGTGCTAGAGTCCCCGGACCTTACGAGCAGTACTTC	CSARVPGPYEQYF	TRBJ2-7	TRBV20-1	few	-